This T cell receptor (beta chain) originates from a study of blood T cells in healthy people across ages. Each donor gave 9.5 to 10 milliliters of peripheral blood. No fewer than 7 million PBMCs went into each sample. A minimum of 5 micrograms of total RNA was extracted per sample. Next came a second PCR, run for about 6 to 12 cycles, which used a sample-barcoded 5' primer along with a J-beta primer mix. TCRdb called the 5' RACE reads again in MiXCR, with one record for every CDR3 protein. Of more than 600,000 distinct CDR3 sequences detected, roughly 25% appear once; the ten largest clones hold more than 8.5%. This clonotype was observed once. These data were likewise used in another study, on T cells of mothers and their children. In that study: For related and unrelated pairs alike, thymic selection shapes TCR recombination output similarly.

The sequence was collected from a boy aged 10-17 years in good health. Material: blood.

The CDR3 reads CSARAGGEETQYF. The DNA of the CDR3 is TGCAGTGCTAGAGCTGGAGGGGAAGAGACCCAGTACTTC. The rearrangement joins TRBV20-1 to TRBJ2-5, with D perhaps TRBD2 (6 bases). Trimming stripped 1 base from V and 3 bases from J, with 9 bases between. The germline gives CDR1 DFQATT, CDR2 SNEGSKA (reference sequence). The CDR3 is 13 residues long.